This TCR beta chain came from a study of blood T cells in healthy people across ages. Findings and limits, study-wide: A roughly linear age-dependent decrease characterized TCR beta diversity per million T cells. Diversity figures based on one million T cells were deemed too low.

Ten or more counts support this clonotype. The antigen remains undetermined. With a J-beta primer mix and a sample-barcoded 5' primer, a second PCR ran about 6 to 11 cycles. Each sample provided no less than 2.5 million CDR3-containing paired-end reads. TCRdb reprocessed the 5' RACE reads with MiXCR, giving one entry per CDR3 protein. Of approximately 960,000 distinct CDR3 sequences listed, roughly 29% are singletons. There are 16 residues in the CDR3. With 1 base removed from V and 3 bases from J, the gap between germline ends came to 16 bases. The V gene's germline CDR1 is SGHTA and CDR2 FQGNSA. Researchers isolated at least 7 million PBMCs per sample. Another study also made use of these data, one on T cells of mothers and their children.

This TCR was sampled from a woman in her thirties or forties in good health. The material sequenced was blood. The chain employs TRBV7-2 and TRBJ2-7; D remains ambiguous. The CDR3 DNA follows: TGTGCCAGCAGCTTAGGGCCGGACCCCTTCTACTACGAGCAGTACTTC. Translating gives CASSLGPDPFYYEQYF. The full variable domain, with the rest looked up from reference TRBV7-2 and TRBJ2-7, is GAGVSQSPSNKVTEKGKDVELRCDPISGHTALYWYRQSLGQGLEFLIYFQGNSAPDKSGLPSDRFSAERTGGSVSTLTIQRTQQEDSAVYLCASSLGPDPFYYEQYFGPGTRLTVT.